This record looks at one T cell receptor (beta chain) sequence and its context. Study processing details: Estimates of nucleated cell counts were drawn from the amplification of reference gene primers. The protocol was immunoSEQ multiplex PCR, while the TCRdb copy is restricted to in-frame clones and leaves out a portion. The V and J calls and clone size were taken over from that table, and D and trimming were inferred from the DNA. The sample has 200,000 to 300,000 clones, 87% seen once. The data are from a study of blood T cell repertoires in COVID-19. Study in general: The cDNA or gDNA used as material had been derived from T cells, B-cell-depleted T cells, or PBMCs.

Trimming pared 6 bases from V and 1 base from J, leaving 12 bases between. The germline V gene has CDR1 PRHDT and CDR2 FYEKMQ (reference sequence). This CDR3 is 14 amino acids long. Sequenced: peripheral blood. The V call is TRBV13, the J call TRBJ1-1; TRBD1 is a possible D gene (5 bases). The receptor comes from a woman aged 35 to 49 who had recovered from COVID-19. CDR3 bases: TGTGCCAGCAGGCGACAGTTCTCGAACACTGAAGCTTTCTTT. It codes for CASRRQFSNTEAFF.